A selection of T cell receptor beta chains follows, all from one sample in a study of T cells in Graves' hyperthyroidism and ophthalmopathy. TCRdb reprocessed the multiplex PCR reads with MiXCR, giving one entry per CDR3 protein. The sample records hundreds of thousands of distinct CDR3 sequences, less than 25% being singletons. The specimen sequenced was blood. The receptors here all came from a woman aged 25 to 39 with Graves' ophthalmopathy. Each CDR3 is given with its conserved first and last residue. The D gene is left open where the match is weak. Rows may omit the clone size; those that give it use once, few, many or a size class.

V gene	clone size	J gene	D gene	CDR3 DNA	CDR3 protein
TRBV5-1	.	TRBJ1-2	TRBD1	TGCGCCAGCAGCCCCAATCCGGGACAGGGATCCTATGGCTACACCTTC	CASSPNPGQGSYGYTF
TRBV20-1	few	TRBJ1-5	TRBD1	TGCAGTGCTTACCAGGGGGCGAGCAATCAGCCCCAGCATTTT	CSAYQGASNQPQHF
TRBV20-1	.	TRBJ1-2	.	TGCAGTGCTAGCGCCGGGATCTACTATGGCTACACCTTC	CSASAGIYYGYTF
TRBV27	many	TRBJ2-5	TRBD2	TGTGCCAGCAGTCTCTTAGCGGGGGTTCAAGAGACCCAGTACTTC	CASSLLAGVQETQYF
TRBV27	.	TRBJ1-1	.	TGTGCCAGCAGTTTTGATAGGTTGGGCACTGAAGCTTTCTTT	CASSFDRLGTEAFF
TRBV6-2/TRBV6-3	many	TRBJ1-2	TRBD1	TGTGCCAGCAGTCATGGGACAGAATATGGCTACACCTTC	CASSHGTEYGYTF
TRBV10-3	few	TRBJ1-1	.	TGTGCCATCATGAGCGGGGGAGACACTGAAGCTTTCTTT	CAIMSGGDTEAFF
TRBV6-1	few	TRBJ1-6	.	TGTGCCAGCAGCCGGGGAAATTCACCCCTCCACTTT	CASSRGNSPLHF
TRBV5-5	many	TRBJ2-7	.	TGTGCCAGCAGCTTGACGCCGGGGAACCCTCGAAACGAGCAGTACTTC	CASSLTPGNPRNEQYF
TRBV20-1	.	TRBJ1-2	.	TGCAGTGCTAGCCCGGGAGTATATGGCTACACCTTC	CSASPGVYGYTF
TRBV6-1	.	TRBJ2-7	.	TGTGCCAGCAGCTCGGAAAGGGAGGCCTACGAGCAGTACTTC	CASSSEREAYEQYF
TRBV28	.	TRBJ2-7	TRBD1	TGTGCCAGCAGTTACGGGACAGGGCACGAGCAGTACTTC	CASSYGTGHEQYF
TRBV11-1	.	TRBJ1-1	.	TGTGCCAGCAGTTCCTACTCCGGTGAAGCTTTCTTT	CASSSYSGEAFF
TRBV14	.	TRBJ2-5	.	TGTGCCAGCAGGCATACACAAGAGACCCAGTACTTC	CASRHTQETQYF
TRBV18	many	TRBJ2-4	.	TGTGCCAGCGGGCCAACTCAGGGTTCGGGCAAAAACATTCAGTACTTC	CASGPTQGSGKNIQYF
TRBV12-3/TRBV12-4	many	TRBJ1-2	.	TGTGCCAGCAGTTTTCGGGCATTTCCTAACTATGGCTACACCTTC	CASSFRAFPNYGYTF
TRBV12-3/TRBV12-4	.	TRBJ1-1	.	TGTGCCAGCAGTTCTACAGAAGAAGCTTTCTTT	CASSSTEEAFF
TRBV11-2	.	TRBJ2-5	.	TGTGCCAGCAGGGGGGTCCACTCCCAAGAGACCCAGTACTTC	CASRGVHSQETQYF
TRBV4-1	few	TRBJ1-5	.	TGCGCCAGCAGCCAAGATCTTCCCAGGCATTTTAGCAATCAGCCCCAGCATTTT	CASSQDLPRHFSNQPQHF
TRBV27	few	TRBJ2-7	TRBD1	TGTGCCAGCGGTAAGGTCCGGGACAGCAGCTACGAGCAGTACTTC	CASGKVRDSSYEQYF
TRBV2	.	TRBJ2-2	TRBD1	TGTGCCAGCAGTGAAGCCAGGGGGCTCGCGAACACCGGGGAGCTGTTTTTT	CASSEARGLANTGELFF
TRBV11-1	.	TRBJ2-7	TRBD1	TGTGCCAGTAGCTTAACTCCGACAGGGAGCCATTACTTC	CASSLTPTGSHYF
TRBV20-1	few	TRBJ1-2	TRBD1	TGCAGTGCTAGAGCTCTCGGACAGGAGTACTATGGCTACACCTTC	CSARALGQEYYGYTF
TRBV6-9	many	TRBJ1-2	.	TGTGCCAGGGGACGGGGCTATGGCTACACCTTC	CARGRGYGYTF